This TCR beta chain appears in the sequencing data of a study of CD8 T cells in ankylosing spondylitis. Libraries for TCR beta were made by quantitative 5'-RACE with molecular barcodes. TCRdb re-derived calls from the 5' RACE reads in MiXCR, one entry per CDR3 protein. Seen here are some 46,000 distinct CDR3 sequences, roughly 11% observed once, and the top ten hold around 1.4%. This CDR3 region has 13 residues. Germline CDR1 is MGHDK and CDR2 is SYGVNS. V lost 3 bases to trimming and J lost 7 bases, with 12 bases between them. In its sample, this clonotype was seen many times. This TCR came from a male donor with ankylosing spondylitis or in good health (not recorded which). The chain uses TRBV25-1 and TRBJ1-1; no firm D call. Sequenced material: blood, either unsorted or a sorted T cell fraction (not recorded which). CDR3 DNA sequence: TGTGCCAGCAGTGAGAGAGTAGGAAGTGAAGCTTTCTTT. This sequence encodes CASSERVGSEAFF.